What follows is one T cell receptor beta chain and its context. The antigen is unknown. Brentuximab vedotin exposure varied, and every patient relapsed after autologous stem cell transplantation. Relapsed/refractory classical Hodgkin lymphoma patients had complete, partial or progressive responses. This CDR3 is 12 amino acids long. The germline V gene encodes CDR1 LNHDA and CDR2 SQIVND (reference sequence). The V and J ends lost 6 bases and 7 bases, in that order; junction bases with no gene match: 5. The data are from a study of PD-1 blockade in classical Hodgkin lymphoma. Findings of the study overall: Relapsed/refractory patients reportedly had lower baseline diversity than newly diagnosed patients. Compared with baseline, CD4+ but not CD8+ TCR diversity had risen significantly by C4D1.

The method was immunoSEQ multiplex PCR; TCRdb's version includes in-frame clones alone and lacks a portion of them. The sample lists about 24,000 clones; about 80% were seen once. The sequencing used peripheral blood mononuclear cells (PBMCs), collected at baseline. V gene TRBV19 combines with J gene TRBJ1-1, with TRBD1 matching over 7 bases. The sequence came from a human donor with classical Hodgkin lymphoma. The CDR3 is CASRKTGFEAFF. CDR3 in DNA: TGTGCCAGTAGGAAGACAGGGTTTGAAGCTTTCTTT.